This TCR beta chain was captured by sequencing in a study of regulatory T cells in long-lasting Graves disease. Background on the study: Over-5-year antithyroid drug use with positive TSH receptor antibodies defined persistent Graves' disease in the study.

Indicated time point: persistent/refractory GD, antithyroid drugs over 5 years with positive TRAb. Isolated PBMC RNA provided the starting material for the TCR library. With EDTA tubes as the receptacles, around 10 milliliters of peripheral blood were drawn. The V gene lost 5 bases and the J gene lost 3 bases, with 16 bases spanning the gap. This CDR3 is 16 amino acids long. Per the germline V gene, CDR1 is SSHAT and CDR2 is FNYEAQ (reference sequence). General study points: Newly diagnosed disease favored TRBV20-1 and TRBJ2-1 over persistent disease.

This clonotype showed up just a few times. Its target is unknown. Library construction for TCR beta used iRepertoire HTBI primers and Arm-PCR of CDR3 regions. TCRdb itself ran the multiplex PCR reads through MiXCR, one entry per CDR3 protein. This table has 650,000 to 700,000 distinct CDR3 sequences, about 30% appearing once. The clonotype originates from a female donor with Graves disease. V usage is TRBV7-7 and J usage is TRBJ2-2, with D perhaps matching TRBD1 (7 bases). Specimen: peripheral blood mononuclear cells (PBMCs), collected when the disease was refractory, from a patient treated with antithyroid drugs. This CDR3 is CASSPGSGQDTGELFF. CDR3 sequence (DNA): TGTGCCAGCAGCCCCGGGAGCGGACAGGACACCGGGGAGCTGTTTTTT.